Following are 18 T cell receptor beta chains from one sample sequenced in a study of T cells after yellow fever vaccination. TCRdb re-called the 5' RACE reads through MiXCR, storing one row per CDR3 protein. The profile shows fewer than 350,000 distinct CDR3 sequences, approximately 9% of them singletons. The material sequenced was PBMCs, taken on the day of the first yellow fever vaccination. Receptors originate from a man aged 18-30 years who received the YFV17D yellow fever vaccine.

This clonotype was seen a few times. The genes are TRBV6-2 or TRBV6-3 and TRBJ2-1; D is unclear. From germline, CDR1 is MNHEY and CDR2 SVGEGT. The V and J ends lost 10 bases and 10 bases respectively, with 14 bases between them. The CDR3 is 11 residues long. DNA for the CDR3: TGTGCCACCAGCTTAGGGCCCGAGCAGTTCTTC. Amino acids: CATSLGPEQFF.

This clonotype was detected only a few times. This rearrangement joins TRBV7-2 to TRBJ2-5; D gene unclear. Looked up from germline, CDR1 is SGHTA and CDR2 is FQGNSA. CDR3 length equals 11 residues. Between the trimmed V and J ends, which lost 6 bases and 2 bases, there was a span of 4 bases. In nucleotides, the CDR3 is TGTGCCAGCAGGGAACAAGAGACCCAGTACTTC. Amino acids: CASREQETQYF.

This clonotype appeared a few times. The rearrangement joins TRBV5-1 to TRBJ2-3, with a tentative D call TRBD2 (7 bases). V was shortened by 1 base and J by 6 bases, with 15 bases between the two germline ends. The V gene's germline CDR1 is SGHRS and CDR2 YFSETQ. The CDR3 is 15 amino acids. In nucleotides, the CDR3 is TGCGCCAGCAGCTTGTTGGGGGGGCAAGAGGATACGCAGTATTTT. Translation: CASSLLGGQEDTQYF.

This clonotype has just a few counts. This chain joins TRBV6-6 and TRBJ2-3; a weak D match, TRBD1 (5 bases). This CDR3 is 12 amino acids long. V gave up 11 bases and J gave up 1 base, with 10 bases separating them. Looked up from germline, CDR1 is MNHNY and CDR2 is SVGAGI (reference sequence). The CDR3 protein is CAGAQGTDTQYF. CDR3 sequence (DNA): TGTGCCGGCGCACAGGGCACAGATACGCAGTATTTT.

V gene TRBV28 combines with J gene TRBJ1-1; D is perhaps TRBD1 (6 bases). CDR1 and CDR2 (germline): MDHEN, SYDVKM. The CDR3 sequence is 12 residues long. Trimming stripped 5 bases from V and 8 bases from J, with 12 bases between. The DNA for the CDR3 is TGTGCCAGCAGTCTGGACAGTGGAGAAGCTTTCTTT. Translation gives CASSLDSGEAFF.

Worth noting for this clonotype: This could be a read error, since a much larger clone is one nucleotide away. The chain joins TRBV28 to TRBJ2-3, with 9 bases matching TRBD1. The V gene end was trimmed by 5 bases and the J gene end by 4 bases; junction bases not matched to a gene: 4. The germline V gene has CDR1 MDHEN and CDR2 SYDVKM. The CDR3 sequence is 14 residues long. In DNA form, the CDR3 reads TGTGCCAGCAGTGTGACAGGGGGTGCAGATACGCAGTATTTT. Its translation is CASSVTGGADTQYF.

This clonotype has ten or more counts. The CDR3 nucleotides are TGTGCCAGCAGTACTACAGGGGGGAATTCACCCCTCCACTTT. Encoded protein: CASSTTGGNSPLHF. This chain links TRBV7-9 with TRBJ1-6, with 8 bases identical to TRBD1. The CDR3 is 14 amino acids. With 6 bases clipped from V and 7 bases from J, the junction kept 5 bases outside the gene matches. Germline assignment: CDR1 SEHNR and CDR2 FQNEAQ (reference sequence).

The chain carries TRBV6-5 and TRBJ2-5, with TRBD1 matching over 8 bases. Germline assignment: CDR1 MNHEY and CDR2 SVGAGI. The CDR3 length is 14 residues. Trimming removed 1 base from V and 6 bases from J; junction bases left unmatched: 4. This chain's CDR3 is CASSYFDRGKTQYF. The CDR3 bases are TGTGCCAGCAGTTACTTTGACAGGGGAAAGACCCAGTACTTC.

The CDR3 region has the DNA TGCAGTGCCGAACCGACAGGGGGCGCGAGGGGCTACACCTTC. This translates into CSAEPTGGARGYTF. The rearrangement joins TRBV20-1 to TRBJ1-2; 10 bases map to TRBD1. The CDR3 has 14 amino acids. Germline V lookup: CDR1 DFQATT, CDR2 SNEGSKA (reference sequence). The V and J ends lost 6 bases and 8 bases, in that order; junction bases with no gene match: 12.

In its sample, this clonotype was seen many times. The chain combines TRBV5-1 with TRBJ2-1; 12 nucleotides match TRBD2. This CDR3 contains 17 residues. Germline CDR1 and CDR2: SGHRS and YFSETQ. The V gene end was trimmed by 5 bases and the J gene end by 8 bases; junction bases not matched to a gene: 14. CDR3 nucleotides: TGCGCCAGCAGACTAGCGGGGGGCTTTCGCTCTCGGCATGAGCAGTTCTTC. Its protein product is CASRLAGGFRSRHEQFF.

In this sample, this clonotype turned up a few times. This chain links TRBV10-3 with TRBJ1-5; the D is unclear. This CDR3 is built from 15 residues. Between the trimmed V and J ends, which lost 2 bases and 4 bases, there was a span of 12 bases. Germline V gene data show CDR1 as ENHRY and CDR2 as SYGVKD. The CDR3 nucleotides read TGTGCCATCAGTGAGGACATATCTCGGAATCAGCCCCAGCATTTT. This sequence encodes CAISEDISRNQPQHF.

In its sample, this clonotype was seen many times. This rearrangement joins TRBV2 to TRBJ2-2; the match to TRBD1 covers 7 bases. The length of the CDR3 is 14 residues. J lost 2 bases, V lost 9 bases, and 6 bases had no gene match. The germline gives CDR1 SNHLY, CDR2 FYNNEI. CDR3 bases: TGTGCCAGTGTCCGGGACAGAAACACCGGGGAGCTGTTTTTT. Translation: CASVRDRNTGELFF.

This clonotype came up a few times. This chain connects TRBV7-9 to TRBJ1-2, with D unresolved. Germline V lookup: CDR1 SEHNR, CDR2 FQNEAQ (reference sequence). The CDR3 sequence is 15 residues long. Trimming stripped 1 base from V and 2 bases from J, with 11 bases between. In DNA form, the CDR3 reads TGTGCCAGCAGCTTAGGTAGGGTCGGAAACTATGGCTACACCTTC. It yields the protein CASSLGRVGNYGYTF.

This clonotype has only a few counts. The chain links TRBV5-4 to TRBJ2-5, with D possibly TRBD1 on 6 matching bases. Germline V gives CDR1 SGHNT, CDR2 YYREEE (reference sequence). The CDR3 is 15 residues long. Trimming left V 4 bases short and J 2 bases short, with 15 bases between. DNA for the CDR3: TGTGCCAGCAGCGTTACAGGGTGGGGGCAAGAGACCCAGTACTTC. It yields the protein CASSVTGWGQETQYF. Complete variable domain (other parts from reference TRBV5-4 and TRBJ2-5): ETGVTQSPTHLIKTRGQQVTLRCSSQSGHNTVSWYQQALGQGPQFIFQYYREEENGRGNFPPRFSGLQFPNYSSELNVNALELDDSALYLCASSVTGWGQETQYFGPGTRLLVL.

This clonotype was observed a handful of times. This sequence joins TRBV5-4 and TRBJ2-2; no clear D gene. The CDR3 contains 16 residues. Germline CDR1 SGHNT, CDR2 YYREEE (reference sequence). Trimming removed 1 base at V and 5 bases at J, with 15 bases between. This CDR3 is CASSLFPSGSTGELFF. CDR3 nucleotide sequence: TGTGCCAGCAGCTTGTTCCCGAGTGGATCAACCGGGGAGCTGTTTTTT.

The V call is TRBV10-3, the J call TRBJ2-7; 7 nucleotides line up with TRBD1. Trimming took 6 bases from V and 2 from J; bases not matched to a gene: 4. The CDR3 totals 13 residues. CDR1 ENHRY and CDR2 SYGVKD come from the germline V gene. This CDR3 reads CAIRWDSAYEQYF. For the CDR3, the DNA is TGTGCCATCAGATGGGACAGTGCCTACGAGCAGTACTTC.

This clonotype was seen a handful of times. The chain carries TRBV20-1 and TRBJ2-3; D is undetermined. Trimming left V 6 bases short and J 0 bases short, with 13 bases between. Germline loops: CDR1 DFQATT, CDR2 SNEGSKA (reference sequence). This CDR3 has 14 amino acids. This chain's CDR3 is CSANRLGSTDTQYF. CDR3 DNA: TGCAGTGCAAATCGACTGGGGAGCACAGATACGCAGTATTTT.

For this clonotype: A much larger clone lies a single base off, so this may be a read error. This rearrangement joins TRBV6-2 or TRBV6-3 to TRBJ1-1, with TRBD1 as a possible D gene (5 bases). From germline, CDR1 is MNHEY and CDR2 SVGEGT. The CDR3 runs to 14 residues. V was cut by 5 bases and J by 11 bases, with 21 bases left in between. The CDR3 protein is CASSHTETVLVAFF. The DNA of the CDR3 is TGTGCCAGCAGTCACACGGAGACAGTACTCGTCGCTTTCTTT.